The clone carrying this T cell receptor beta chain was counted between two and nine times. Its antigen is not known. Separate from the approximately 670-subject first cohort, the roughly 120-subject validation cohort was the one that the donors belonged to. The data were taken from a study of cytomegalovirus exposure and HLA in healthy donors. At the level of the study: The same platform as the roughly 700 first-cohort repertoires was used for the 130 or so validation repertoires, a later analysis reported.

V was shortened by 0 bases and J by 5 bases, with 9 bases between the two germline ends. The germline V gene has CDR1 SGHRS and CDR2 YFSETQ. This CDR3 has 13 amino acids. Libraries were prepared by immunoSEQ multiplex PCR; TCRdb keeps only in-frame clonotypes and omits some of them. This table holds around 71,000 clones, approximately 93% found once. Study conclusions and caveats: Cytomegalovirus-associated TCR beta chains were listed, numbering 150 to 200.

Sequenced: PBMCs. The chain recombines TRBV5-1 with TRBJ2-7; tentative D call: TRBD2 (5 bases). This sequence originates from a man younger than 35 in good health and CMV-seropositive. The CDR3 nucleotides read TGCGCCAGCAGCTTGGCTAGCAGCCACGAGCAGTACTTC. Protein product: CASSLASSHEQYF. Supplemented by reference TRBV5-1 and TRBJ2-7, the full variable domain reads KAGVTQTPRYLIKTRGQQVTLSCSPISGHRSVSWYQQTPGQGLQFLFEYFSETQRNKGNFPGRFSGRQFSNSRSEMNVSTLELGDSALYLCASSLASSHEQYFGPGTRLTVT.